This T cell receptor beta chain was documented in a study of T cell changes during pregnancy in multiple sclerosis. The V gene end was trimmed by 0 bases and the J gene end by 7 bases; junction bases not matched to a gene: 7. The CDR3 loop spans 16 amino acids. The germline V gene has CDR1 LGHNA and CDR2 YSLEER. The assay was immunoSEQ multiplex PCR, and TCRdb's table has in-frame clones only and misses some. The sample holds 85,000 to 100,000 clones, roughly 90% seen once. This clone was counted once. The receptor comes from a female donor with multiple sclerosis, enrolled in a pregnancy study. The chain has TRBV4-3 and TRBJ2-1; 9 positions match TRBD2. The sequences come from peripheral blood, collected before pregnancy. Written as DNA, the CDR3 is TGCGCCAGCAGCCAAGATCGCGGGCGGGGGGGGAATGAGCAGTTCTTC. The encoded protein is CASSQDRGRGGNEQFF.